This T cell receptor beta chain was captured by sequencing in a study of Ad26.COV2.S vaccination and SARS-CoV-2 variants. Study summary: Ad26.COV2.S was injected intramuscularly once or twice, 56 days apart.

Points from the study as a whole: Recipients of either vaccine or placebo displayed similar breadth of non-spike TCRs. Participants in the vaccine arm had higher spike-specific TCR breadth; placebo recipients had lower. It is possible that the TCR breadth and depth analyses underestimated the total T cell responses.

Here immunoSEQ multiplex PCR was the method, and the copy in TCRdb shows in-frame clones only, minus some. The sample has about 400,000 clones; 75% to 90% are singletons. Comments on this clone: Its antigen is currently unknown.

Treatment here: roughly 18 received Ad26.COV2.S at low or high dose, single or two shots; 5 received placebo; per-sample allocation not given. Day 63 after the first injection of vaccine or placebo was the sampling time. The CDR3 consists of 13 residues. Between the trimmed V and J ends, which lost 0 bases and 4 bases, there was a span of 6 bases. CDR1 and CDR2 (germline): MGHRA, YSYEKL. The sample consisted of peripheral blood, taken in a trial of Ad26.COV2.S vaccine versus placebo. This receptor was identified in a person between 18 and 65 years old who received the Ad26.COV2.S COVID-19 vaccine or a placebo. This chain links TRBV4-1 with TRBJ1-2; D is undetermined. CDR3 coding DNA: TGCGCCAGCAGCCAAGAAGGTCCCTATGGCTACACCTTC. It translates to CASSQEGPYGYTF.